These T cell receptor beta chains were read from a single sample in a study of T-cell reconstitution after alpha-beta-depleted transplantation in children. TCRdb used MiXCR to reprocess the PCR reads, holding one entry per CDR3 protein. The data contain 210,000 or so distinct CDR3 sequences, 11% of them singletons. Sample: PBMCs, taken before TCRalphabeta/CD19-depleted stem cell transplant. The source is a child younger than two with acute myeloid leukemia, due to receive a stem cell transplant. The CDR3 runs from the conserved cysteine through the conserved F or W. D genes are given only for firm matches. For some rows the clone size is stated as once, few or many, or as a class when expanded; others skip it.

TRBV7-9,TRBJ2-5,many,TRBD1,TGTGCCAGCAGCTTAGCCGGAGGAGTAGAGGGGGCCCAAGAGACCCAGTACTTC,CASSLAGGVEGAQETQYF
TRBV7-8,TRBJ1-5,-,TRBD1,TGTGCCAGCAGCCCCGACAGGGGGCTTCGAAAGCCCCAGCATTTT,CASSPDRGLRKPQHF
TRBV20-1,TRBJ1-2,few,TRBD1,TGCAGTGCCCCGGACAGGGCCTATGGCTACACCTTC,CSAPDRAYGYTF
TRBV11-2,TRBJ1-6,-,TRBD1,TGTGCCAGCAGCTTAGCGGGAAGGGACAGGTTACCCCTCCACTTT,CASSLAGRDRLPLHF
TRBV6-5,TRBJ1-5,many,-,TGTGCCAGCAGTTACTCGCCAGGGGAAGATCAGCCCCAGCATTTT,CASSYSPGEDQPQHF
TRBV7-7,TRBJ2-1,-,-,TGTGCCAGCAGCCCGTTCCCCAGAGGATCTAGCGACAATGAGCAGTTCTTC,CASSPFPRGSSDNEQFF
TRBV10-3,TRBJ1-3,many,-,TGTGCCATCAGTCCGAACCCAACAGGGTCTGGAAACACCATATATTTT,CAISPNPTGSGNTIYF
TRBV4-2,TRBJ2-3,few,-,TGTGCCAGCAGCCAAGCGAACACAGATACGCAGTATTTT,CASSQANTDTQYF
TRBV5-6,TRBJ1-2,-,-,TGTGCCAGCAGCTCGGCAGGGGTGCATGGCTACACCTTC,CASSSAGVHGYTF
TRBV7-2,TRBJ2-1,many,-,TGTGCCAGCAGCAAAAGGACGAGATCCGAGGAGCAGTTCTTC,CASSKRTRSEEQFF
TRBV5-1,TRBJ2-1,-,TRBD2,TGCGCCACTAACGTGGTACTAGCGCACAATGAGCAATTCTTC,CATNVVLAHNEQFF
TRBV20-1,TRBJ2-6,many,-,TGCAGTGCTAGAATGATGGCTACTGGGGCCAACGTCCTGACTTTC,CSARMMATGANVLTF
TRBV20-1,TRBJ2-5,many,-,TGCAGTGCTAACCCCCTGACAGTGGGCCAAGAGACCCAGTACTTC,CSANPLTVGQETQYF
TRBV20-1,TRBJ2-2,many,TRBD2,TGCAGTGCTACGTTGACTAGCGGGAGTGGGGAGCTGTTTTTT,CSATLTSGSGELFF
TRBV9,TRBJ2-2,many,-,TGTGCCAGCAGCACTAGGACCGAACCTAACACCGGGGAGCTGTTTTTT,CASSTRTEPNTGELFF
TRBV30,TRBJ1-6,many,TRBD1,TGTGCCTGGAGTGTATCCAGGGGGTTTAATTCACCCCTCCACTTT,CAWSVSRGFNSPLHF
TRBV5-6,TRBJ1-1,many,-,TGTGCCAGCTCCAGGGGCATGAACACTGAAGCTTTCTTT,CASSRGMNTEAFF
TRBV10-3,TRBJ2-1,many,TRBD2,TGTGCCATCATCAGCGGGAGGGGTAAAAATGAGCAGTTCTTC,CAIISGRGKNEQFF
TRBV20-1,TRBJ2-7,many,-,TGCAGTTCTAGAAAGCCGGGGTCGTCCATCTACGAGCAGTACTTC,CSSRKPGSSIYEQYF
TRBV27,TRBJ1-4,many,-,TGTGCCAGCAGTTTAGTGGGGAATGAAAAACTGTTTTTT,CASSLVGNEKLFF
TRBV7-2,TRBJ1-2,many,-,TGTGCCAGCAGCTCCACAAACTATGGCTACACCTTC,CASSSTNYGYTF
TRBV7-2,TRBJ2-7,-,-,TGTGCCAGCAGCTTAGCGCGGTACGAGCAGTACTTC,CASSLARYEQYF